The TCR beta chain under discussion was sequenced for a study of OX40 agonist ivuxolimab in advanced cancers. Study conclusions and caveats: Among patients with partial responses at 0.1-3.0 mg/kg, clonal expansion was among the lowest.

To note about this clone: The antigen is undetermined.

The CDR3 is made up of 15 amino acids. Clones were read by immunoSEQ multiplex PCR, and TCRdb kept only the in-frame ones, dropping some. This table holds approximately 70,000 clones, around nine tenths found once. The origin of this receptor is an adult with an advanced solid tumor such as melanoma, head and neck, liver or kidney cancer. This rearrangement joins TRBV12-1 to TRBJ1-5; no DNA check was done on the table's D call, TRBD1. TRBV12-1 corresponds to a pseudogene. The sequencing here drew on CD4+ or CD8+ T cells sorted from blood, taken in a trial of the OX40 agonist ivuxolimab. The CDR3 spells CASSFADREPQPQHF. The CDR3 DNA sequence: TGTGCCAGCAGCTTTGCCGACAGGGAACCTCAGCCCCAGCATTTT.